Listed below are T cell receptor beta chains from one sample, sequenced in a study of blood T cell repertoires in COVID-19. Generated by immunoSEQ multiplex PCR, the TCRdb table keeps only in-frame clones and is missing some. The data contain 140,000 or so clones, about 88% of them singletons. The sequenced sample consisted of peripheral blood. These receptors were taken from a human donor with COVID-19, enrolled during active disease. The donor label of this sample is uncertain. The CDR3 runs from the conserved cysteine through the conserved F or W. A D gene is named only where the DNA matches it firmly. Clone size is not always given. Where it is, it says once, few, many or a class for expanded clones.

TRBD1	TRBV4-1	once	TRBJ2-1	TGCGCCAGCAGGGGGACAGGCGATGGGAATGAGCAGTTCTTC	CASRGTGDGNEQFF
TRBD2	TRBV19	once	TRBJ2-1	TGTGCCAGTAGTATTCGTCCAGCGGGGGGCTTTAGGGAGCAGTTCTTC	CASSIRPAGGFREQFF
TRBD1	TRBV5-1	NA	TRBJ2-7	TGCGCCAGCAGCTATGGACAGGAGGTGCTGGAGTACTTC	CASSYGQEVLEYF
TRBD2	TRBV4-1	NA	TRBJ2-2	TGCGCCAGCAGCCAAGGATTAGCGGGGGGGTTCGGGGAGCTGTTTTTT	CASSQGLAGGFGELFF
NA	TRBV4-1	NA	TRBJ2-5	TGCGCCAGCAGCCAAGATAGGGACTTGGGCCAAGAGACCCAGTACTTC	CASSQDRDLGQETQYF
NA	TRBV12-3/TRBV12-4	NA	TRBJ1-6	TGTGCCAGCAGCCACGGACAGAATTCACCCCTCCACTTT	CASSHGQNSPLHF
NA	TRBV3-1/TRBV3-2	NA	TRBJ1-2	TGTGCCAGCAGCCTTCCAGGGGCTAACTATGGCTACACCTTC	CASSLPGANYGYTF
NA	TRBV10-1	NA	TRBJ1-2	TGCGCCAGCAGTGAATCCAGGGAGGGCGGCTACACCTTC	CASSESREGGYTF
NA	TRBV18	NA	TRBJ1-3	TGTGCCAGCTCACAAAGGACAGATGGAAACACCATATATTTT	CASSQRTDGNTIYF
NA	TRBV5-4	NA	TRBJ1-5	TGTGCCAGCAGCTTAACAGGGAGCAATCAGCCCCAGCATTTT	CASSLTGSNQPQHF
NA	TRBV19	once	TRBJ2-7	TGTGCCAGTATGGGAGATTCCCGCGAGCAGTACTTC	CASMGDSREQYF
NA	TRBV29-1	NA	TRBJ2-7	TGCAGCGTTGAAGTCCTGGACTTCTCGATGAACGAGCAGTACTTC	CSVEVLDFSMNEQYF
NA	TRBV10-3	NA	TRBJ2-7	TGTGCCATCAGTGAGTCGATGTGGCAGTCCTACGAGCAGTACTTC	CAISESMWQSYEQYF
NA	TRBV5-4	NA	TRBJ2-7	TGTGCCAGCAGCCTTAATTACGAGCAGTACTTC	CASSLNYEQYF
TRBD2	TRBV3-1/TRBV3-2	NA	TRBJ2-1	TGTGCCAGCAGCCACGGCGGGGGACTCTCGTTCTTC	CASSHGGGLSFF
TRBD1	TRBV11-3	NA	TRBJ2-7	TGTGCCAGCAGCTCGGGGAGACAGGGGATCGCCTACGAGCAGTACTTC	CASSSGRQGIAYEQYF
TRBD1	TRBV19	NA	TRBJ1-2	TGTGCCAGTAGTCCCCGGACAGGGAGCTATGGCTACACCTTC	CASSPRTGSYGYTF
NA	TRBV7-9	NA	TRBJ1-3	TGTGCCAGCAGCTTTGACGGACAGATACCTGGAAACACCATATATTTT	CASSFDGQIPGNTIYF
NA	TRBV2	NA	TRBJ1-1	TGTGCCAGCAGTGCAGCGACAGAGATGAACACTGAAGCTTTCTTT	CASSAATEMNTEAFF
TRBD2	TRBV4-2	NA	TRBJ2-5	TGTGCCAGCAGCCCGACTAGCGGGGGGGAGGGGACCCAGTACTTC	CASSPTSGGEGTQYF
TRBD2	TRBV5-1	NA	TRBJ2-1	TGCGCCAGCAGTATTAGCGGGGTAGTTCGGGAGCAGTTCTTC	CASSISGVVREQFF
TRBD2	TRBV4-1	NA	TRBJ2-2	TGCGCCAGCAGCCTCGGACTAGCGGAGAACACCGGGGAGCTGTTTTTT	CASSLGLAENTGELFF
NA	TRBV14	NA	TRBJ2-2	TGTGCCAGCAGCCAAAATCTAGGCCACACCGGGGAGCTGTTTTTT	CASSQNLGHTGELFF
TRBD1	TRBV28	NA	TRBJ1-1	TGTGCCAGCAGCCCAGGGGGGAAAGCTTTCTTT	CASSPGGKAFF
NA	TRBV27	NA	TRBJ1-2	TGTGCCAGCAGTCCGGGGACACCCGGGGCTGGCTACACCTTC	CASSPGTPGAGYTF
NA	TRBV3-1/TRBV3-2	NA	TRBJ2-2	TGTGCCAGCAGCCAATTCAGCCAGGGCGCGAACACCGGGGAGCTGTTTTTT	CASSQFSQGANTGELFF
TRBD1	TRBV29-1	NA	TRBJ1-1	TGCAGCGTCCACGGGACAGGGAACACTGAAGCTTTCTTT	CSVHGTGNTEAFF
TRBD1	TRBV5-4	once	TRBJ1-3	TGTGCCAGCAGCATGGGACAGCCCCTCTCTGGAAACACCATATATTTT	CASSMGQPLSGNTIYF
NA	TRBV19	NA	TRBJ1-4	TGTGCCACCAGCCCCCAGGGGACTAATGAAAAACTGTTTTTT	CATSPQGTNEKLFF
NA	TRBV5-1	few	TRBJ2-3	TGCGCCAGCAGCTTGGCTCCAGCGACGCAAGGCACAGATACGCAGTATTTT	CASSLAPATQGTDTQYF
TRBD1	TRBV10-3	once	TRBJ1-5	TGTGCCACCGGGACAGGGAACAATCAGCCCCAGCATTTT	CATGTGNNQPQHF
NA	TRBV19	NA	TRBJ2-2	TGTGCCAGTAGTCCATACAGGGCGAACACCGGGGAGCTGTTTTTT	CASSPYRANTGELFF
TRBD2	TRBV3-1/TRBV3-2	NA	TRBJ2-2	TGTGCCAGCAGGCGACTAGCGGGAGTGACCACCGGGGAGCTGTTTTTT	CASRRLAGVTTGELFF
TRBD1	TRBV29-1	NA	TRBJ2-2	TGCAGCGTTGTTGTAGCTGACAGGGGCGCCCACACCGGGGAGCTGTTTTTT	CSVVVADRGAHTGELFF
TRBD1	TRBV5-1	NA	TRBJ1-1	TGCGCCAGCAGCACCGGACAGGGGCAAGCTTTCTTT	CASSTGQGQAFF
NA	TRBV6-5	NA	TRBJ1-2	TGTGCCAGCAGATACCAAGGGGCTAACTATGGCTACACCTTC	CASRYQGANYGYTF
NA	TRBV7-2	NA	TRBJ1-3	TGTGCCAGCAGCCTAGGGGGAGGGGGAAACACCATATATTTT	CASSLGGGGNTIYF
NA	TRBV25-1	NA	TRBJ2-1	TGTGCCAGCCGGCGGGGGCTGAACAATGAGCAGTTCTTC	CASRRGLNNEQFF
NA	TRBV25-1	NA	TRBJ2-7	TGTGCCAGCAGTAGAACCTCTACCTACGAGCAGTACTTC	CASSRTSTYEQYF
NA	TRBV4-1	NA	TRBJ1-5	TGCGCCAGCAGCCAAGATGGAGGGGGGGAGAACAGCAATCAGCCCCAGCATTTT	CASSQDGGGENSNQPQHF
TRBD2	TRBV5-1	NA	TRBJ2-2	TGCGCCAGCAGCAGTCTAGCGGGGGACTTCGGGGAGCTGTTTTTT	CASSSLAGDFGELFF
TRBD1	TRBV11-3	NA	TRBJ1-3	TGTGCCAGCAGCTCTACAGGGGGCTTGACTGGAAACACCATATATTTT	CASSSTGGLTGNTIYF
TRBD1	TRBV24-1	few	TRBJ1-1	TGTGCCACCGATTCAGGGGGCGCAAGCACTGAAGCTTTCTTT	CATDSGGASTEAFF
NA	TRBV11-3	NA	TRBJ2-3	TGTGCCAGCAGCTTAGGAGACAGAGATTCAGATACGCAGTATTTT	CASSLGDRDSDTQYF
NA	TRBV30	few	TRBJ1-5	TGTGCCTGGAGTGTAAGGCGGCGCGATCAGCCCCAGCATTTT	CAWSVRRRDQPQHF
TRBD2	TRBV7-9	NA	TRBJ2-5	TGTGCCAGCAGCCTAGGACTAGCGGACCCAGAGACCCAGTACTTC	CASSLGLADPETQYF
TRBD1	TRBV28	NA	TRBJ1-2	TGTGCCAGCAGTCCCCTAGGACAGGGCTTTGGCTACACCTTC	CASSPLGQGFGYTF
NA	TRBV5-3	NA	TRBJ2-7	TGTGCCAGAAGCACCGGCCTGGTGAGGGATTACGAGCAGTACTTC	CARSTGLVRDYEQYF
TRBD1	TRBV2	NA	TRBJ2-1	TGTGCCAGCACCGGACAGGCCCCGGGCAATGAGCAGTTCTTC	CASTGQAPGNEQFF
NA	TRBV5-4	NA	TRBJ2-2	TGTGCCAGCAGCTCAGGGGACGCCCGGAACACCGGGGAGCTGTTTTTT	CASSSGDARNTGELFF
NA	TRBV14	NA	TRBJ1-2	TGTGCCAGCAGCCAAGGCAGGGCCTATGGCTACACCTTC	CASSQGRAYGYTF
TRBD1	TRBV15	NA	TRBJ2-1	TGTGCCACCAGCCGAGCCCCGGGACAGGGGATCAATGAGCAGTTCTTC	CATSRAPGQGINEQFF
NA	TRBV14	NA	TRBJ1-3	TGTGCCAGCAGCCACGGCCGGCCGGGGATAAGGCTGGTGGACACCATATATTTT	CASSHGRPGIRLVDTIYF
TRBD1	TRBV28	NA	TRBJ1-2	TGTGCCAGCAGTGCCAGGACAGGGGGGCTCTATGGCTACACCTTC	CASSARTGGLYGYTF